Here is one T cell receptor beta chain with its context. Germline values: CDR1 DFQATT, CDR2 SNEGSKA (reference sequence). V dropped 3 bases and J dropped 5; count of bases not matched to a gene: 10. This CDR3 contains 16 residues. The authors' processing: From reference gene primer amplification, estimates of nucleated cell counts were derived. Measured with immunoSEQ multiplex PCR; TCRdb has only the in-frame clones, and not every one. D and trimming were read from the DNA, whereas the V and J calls and clone size are those reported in that table. The sample includes about 210,000 clones, roughly 80% of them seen just once. This sample is part of a study of blood T cell repertoires in COVID-19.

The sample comprised peripheral blood. The sequence was collected from a man between 60 and 75 years old with acute or convalescent COVID-19. V gene TRBV20-1 combines with J gene TRBJ1-5; 10 nucleotides match TRBD1. In nucleotides, the CDR3 is TGCAGTGCTAGTATGGGACAGGGGCCCCCATATCAGCCCCAGCATTTT. Translated: CSASMGQGPPYQPQHF.